The 32 T cell receptor beta chains below were found in one sample sequenced in a study of blood T cell repertoires in COVID-19. Assay used: immunoSEQ multiplex PCR; TCRdb lists only in-frame clones, some missing. This sample yields 70,000 to 95,000 clones, of which 84% are seen a single time; less than 15% belongs to the top ten. The sample taken for sequencing was peripheral blood. Every receptor here comes from a human donor in a cohort sampled during active COVID-19.

The rearrangement links TRBV4-1 to TRBJ2-7, with TRBD1 matching 12 bases. The CDR3 totals 17 residues. Germline loops: CDR1 MGHRA, CDR2 YSYEKL. With 4 bases clipped from V and 0 bases from J, the junction kept 7 bases outside the gene matches. CDR3 amino acids: CASSPTGTGGLSYEQYF. The CDR3 DNA is TGCGCCAGCAGCCCTACCGGGACAGGGGGCCTCTCCTACGAGCAGTACTTC.

The genes are TRBV11-2 and TRBJ1-1; D gene ambiguous. Trimming left V 8 bases short and J 4 bases short, with 20 bases between. In germline, CDR1 is SGHAT, CDR2 FQNNGV. This CDR3 spans 15 amino acids. The CDR3 coding sequence is TGTGCCAGCGACACCCACAGCCTTGTTGGCACTGAAGCTTTCTTT. Encoded protein: CASDTHSLVGTEAFF.

The rearrangement uses TRBV7-3 and TRBJ2-2; possibly TRBD1 for D (5 bases). V shed 2 bases and J shed 0 bases, with 10 bases lying between them. Looked up from germline, CDR1 is SGHTA and CDR2 is FQGTGA. This CDR3 is 16 amino acids long. The CDR3 DNA reads TGTGCCAGCAGCTTACAGGGTTGGGCGAACACCGGGGAGCTGTTTTTT. Protein product: CASSLQGWANTGELFF.

The chain recombines TRBV5-8 with TRBJ2-3; a possible D gene is TRBD1 (6 bases). CDR1 is SGHTS and CDR2 is YDEGEE in the germline V gene. The CDR3 loop spans 18 amino acids. V lost 2 bases, J lost 2 bases, and 21 bases lay in between. The CDR3 sequence is CASSFDRDTSYFTDTQYF. CDR3 DNA: TGTGCCAGCAGCTTTGACCGGGACACCTCCTATTTCACAGATACGCAGTATTTT.

Only a few counts were recorded for this clone. The J gene is TRBJ2-1, the V gene TRBV2; D perhaps matches TRBD2 (5 bases). The ends were cut back, 6 bases at V and 7 bases at J, with 16 bases in the middle. CDR3 length equals 14 residues. Germline V gene data show CDR1 as SNHLY and CDR2 as FYNNEI. CDR3 loop: CASRKTAQRNEQFF. CDR3 nucleotide sequence: TGTGCCAGCAGGAAAACCGCTCAGCGGAATGAGCAGTTCTTC.

V gene TRBV6-5 combines with J gene TRBJ1-6, with 12 bases lining up with TRBD1. CDR1 is MNHEY and CDR2 is SVGAGI in the germline V gene. V gave up 2 bases and J gave up 9 bases; unmatched junction bases: 5. The CDR3 has 16 amino acids. The CDR3 is CASSYTGTGGVSPLHF. For the CDR3, the DNA is TGTGCCAGCAGTTACACCGGGACAGGGGGCGTTTCACCCCTCCACTTT.

The chain has TRBV7-9 and TRBJ2-5; TRBD2 matches at 11 bases. The CDR3 loop spans 16 amino acids. The ends lost 5 bases at V and 0 bases at J; junction bases unmatched: 5. Per germline, CDR1 SEHNR and CDR2 FQNEAQ (reference sequence). Here the CDR3 reads CASSQTSGVYQETQYF. CDR3 DNA sequence: TGTGCCAGCAGCCAGACTAGCGGGGTGTACCAAGAGACCCAGTACTTC. The variable domain in full, completed from reference TRBV7-9 and TRBJ2-5, reads DTGVSQNPRHKITKRGQNVTFRCDPISEHNRLYWYRQTLGQGPEFLTYFQNEAQLEKSRLLSDRFSAERPKGSFSTLEIQRTEQGDSAMYLCASSQTSGVYQETQYFGPGTRLLVL.

This sequence joins TRBV6-1 and TRBJ2-3, with D possibly TRBD1 on 6 matching bases. The CDR3 consists of 15 residues. Germline V gene sequence: CDR1 MNHNS, CDR2 SASEGT. Trimming removed 3 bases from V and 4 bases from J, with 14 bases in between. Here the CDR3 DNA reads TGTGCCAGCAGTGACAGGGGATATAGCGCAGATACGCAGTATTTT. Encoded protein: CASSDRGYSADTQYF.

The J gene is TRBJ2-2, the V gene TRBV2, with D maybe TRBD1 (6 bases). CDR3 size: 15 residues. CDR1 is SNHLY and CDR2 is FYNNEI in the germline V gene. The V and J ends lost 3 bases and 7 bases respectively, with 15 bases between them. The CDR3 spells CASSEAGQGLGELFF. In DNA, the CDR3 is TGTGCCAGCAGTGAGGCGGGTCAGGGGCTCGGGGAGCTGTTTTTT.

This chain connects TRBV2 to TRBJ2-7, with D perhaps matching TRBD1 (5 bases). Trimming removed 6 bases from V and 3 bases from J, with 9 bases in between. This CDR3 contains 12 residues. Germline V gives CDR1 SNHLY, CDR2 FYNNEI. The CDR3 loop is CASRDQGYEQYF. Written as DNA, the CDR3 is TGTGCCAGCAGAGACCAGGGCTACGAGCAGTACTTC.

The rearrangement uses TRBV6-1 and TRBJ1-6, with D possibly TRBD1 on 6 matching bases. Germline loops: CDR1 MNHNS, CDR2 SASEGT. V lost 2 bases and J lost 7, with 15 bases in between. The CDR3 extends over 16 amino acids. The CDR3 loop is CASSEYGGAENSPLHF. The CDR3 coding sequence is TGTGCCAGCAGTGAATATGGGGGCGCGGAGAATTCACCCCTCCACTTT.

This rearrangement joins TRBV27 to TRBJ2-1; perhaps TRBD2 as D (5 bases). Germline V gene sequence: CDR1 MNHEY, CDR2 SMNVEV (reference sequence). V was cut by 6 bases and J by 4 bases, with 13 bases left in between. The CDR3 length is 14 residues. CDR3 amino acids: CASSPRGLYNEQFF. As DNA, the CDR3 is TGTGCCAGCAGCCCAAGAGGACTGTACAATGAGCAGTTCTTC.

This sequence joins TRBV5-5 and TRBJ1-1, with 7 positions matching TRBD1. The CDR3 consists of 13 residues. V lost 2 bases, J lost 4 bases, and 2 bases stayed unmatched. Germline values: CDR1 SGHKS, CDR2 YYEKEE (reference sequence). CDR3 region: CASSFWDSTEAFF. CDR3 bases: TGTGCCAGCAGCTTCTGGGACAGCACTGAAGCTTTCTTT.

The genes are TRBV10-2 and TRBJ2-3, with TRBD2 matching over 9 bases. The V gene's germline CDR1 is WSHSY and CDR2 SAAADI. The length of the CDR3 is 16 residues. Germline trimming cut 4 bases from V and 4 bases from J; bases unmatched to any gene: 9. The CDR3 sequence is CASSARGGARADTQYF. The CDR3 DNA reads as TGCGCCAGCAGTGCGCGGGGGGGCGCCCGGGCAGATACGCAGTATTTT.

The rearrangement uses TRBV5-5 and TRBJ2-3; 10 nucleotides match TRBD2. The CDR3 runs 17 residues. Per the germline V gene, CDR1 is SGHKS and CDR2 is YYEKEE (reference sequence). The ends lost 4 bases at V and 6 bases at J; junction bases unmatched: 14. CDR3 sequence: CASSTTLAGAGRDTQYF. In DNA, the CDR3 is TGTGCCAGCAGCACAACTCTAGCGGGGGCCGGCCGGGATACGCAGTATTTT.

The genes are TRBV20-1 and TRBJ1-2; D uncertain. CDR1 is DFQATT and CDR2 is SNEGSKA in the germline V gene (reference sequence). Trimming cost V 3 bases and J 2 bases, with 22 bases left between them. The CDR3 length is 17 residues. The CDR3 spells CSASRLSAGERNYGYTF. As DNA, the CDR3 is TGCAGTGCTAGTCGGTTATCGGCCGGCGAGCGAAACTATGGCTACACCTTC.

The V and J genes are TRBV27 and TRBJ2-3; D is possibly TRBD1 (5 bases). This CDR3 has 13 amino acids. V was cut by 5 bases and J by 9 bases, with 15 bases left in between. Looked up from germline, CDR1 is MNHEY and CDR2 is SMNVEV (reference sequence). The CDR3 is CASSPRGIGTQYF. CDR3 in DNA: TGTGCCAGCAGTCCTAGGGGTATCGGGACGCAGTATTTT.

This sequence joins TRBV5-1 and TRBJ2-7; 8 bases are a match to TRBD1. Trimming at V came to 4 bases and at J to 3 bases, leaving 9 bases not matched to a gene. This CDR3 is built from 15 residues. Germline CDR1 is SGHRS and CDR2 is YFSETQ. Here the CDR3 DNA reads TGCGCCAGCAGCCCGGGGCAGGGGGCCATCTACGAGCAGTACTTC. Amino acid sequence: CASSPGQGAIYEQYF.

The rearrangement links TRBV27 to TRBJ2-4; 7 bases line up with TRBD1. With 8 bases clipped from V and 9 bases from J, the junction kept 19 bases outside the gene matches. The V gene's germline CDR1 is MNHEY and CDR2 SMNVEV (reference sequence). The CDR3 runs to 16 residues. CDR3 protein: CASGRDSSSSGGIQYF. The CDR3 bases are TGTGCCAGCGGTAGGGACAGTTCCTCCTCCGGCGGCATTCAGTACTTC.

The J gene is TRBJ2-7, the V gene TRBV2; no clear D gene. This CDR3 comprises 11 residues. Germline-derived CDR1 and CDR2 are SNHLY and FYNNEI. V was trimmed by 4 bases and J by 5 bases, leaving 6 bases between them. For the CDR3, the DNA is TGTGCCAGCAGTGTCAGAAACGAGCAGTACTTC. Its translation: CASSVRNEQYF.

CDR3 sequence reads: CASSRSTGGEQYF. CDR3 coding DNA: TGTGCCAGCAGCCGAAGCACAGGGGGCGAGCAGTACTTC. This chain joins TRBV14 and TRBJ2-7; 8 bases match TRBD1. CDR1 SGHDN and CDR2 FVKESK come from the germline V gene. The V segment lost 4 bases and the J segment 6 bases; nucleotides outside the gene matches: 5. This CDR3 contains 13 residues.

The rearrangement links TRBV6-2 or TRBV6-3 to TRBJ1-4; D remains ambiguous. CDR1 and CDR2 (germline): MNHEY, SVGEGT. V dropped 5 bases and J dropped 0 bases, with 13 bases sitting between them. The CDR3 covers 16 residues. The CDR3 spells CASSDTSGTTNEKLFF. CDR3 sequence (DNA): TGTGCCAGCAGTGACACCTCAGGAACAACTAATGAAAAACTGTTTTTT.

The gene calls are TRBV6-5 and TRBJ1-3; tentative D call: TRBD1 (6 bases). Between the trimmed V and J ends, which lost 6 bases and 3 bases, there was a span of 12 bases. CDR3 length: 14 amino acids. Germline CDR1 and CDR2: MNHEY and SVGAGI. The CDR3 protein is CASRQGFNGNTIYF. The DNA for the CDR3 is TGTGCCAGCAGACAGGGATTCAATGGAAACACCATATATTTT.

J is TRBJ2-1 and V is TRBV7-9; possibly TRBD1 for D (5 bases). The germline V gene encodes CDR1 SEHNR and CDR2 FQNEAQ (reference sequence). The length of the CDR3 is 12 residues. V was shortened by 5 bases and J by 9 bases, with 11 bases between the two germline ends. The CDR3 bases are TGTGCCAGCAGCCCTAATAGGGGTGAGCAGTTCTTC. This sequence encodes CASSPNRGEQFF.

This clone was seen only once. The J gene is TRBJ1-6, the V gene TRBV7-8; unclear D gene. CDR1 is SGHVS and CDR2 is FQNEAQ in the germline V gene. With 1 base removed from V and 7 bases from J, the gap between germline ends came to 14 bases. This CDR3 is 16 amino acids long. The CDR3 region is CASSLVDLTYNSPLHF. Here the CDR3 DNA reads TGTGCCAGCAGCTTAGTGGATCTGACATACAATTCACCCCTCCACTTT.

The V call is TRBV30, the J call TRBJ1-5; D unclear. This CDR3 contains 14 residues. The germline CDR1 and CDR2 sequences are GTSNPN and SVGIG (reference sequence). V shed 2 bases and J shed 6 bases, with 14 bases lying between them. CDR3 in amino acids: CAWSRGGDSQPQHF. CDR3 DNA: TGTGCCTGGAGTAGAGGCGGGGATAGTCAGCCCCAGCATTTT. Supplemented by reference TRBV30 and TRBJ1-5, the full variable domain reads SQTIHQWPATLVQPVGSPLSLECTVEGTSNPNLYWYRQAAGRGLQLLFYSVGIGQISSEVPQNLSASRPQDRQFILSSKKLLLSDSGFYLCAWSRGGDSQPQHFGDGTRLSIL.

The V call is TRBV29-1, the J call TRBJ1-2; tentative D call: TRBD1 (5 bases). The CDR3 consists of 16 residues. Trimming stripped 7 bases from V and 2 bases from J, with 23 bases between. Per germline, CDR1 SQVTM and CDR2 ANQGSEA. The CDR3 spells CSAPLPGPGGNYGYTF. The CDR3 region has the DNA TGCAGCGCTCCGCTCCCGGGGCCGGGAGGGAACTATGGCTACACCTTC.

The rearrangement links TRBV5-3 to TRBJ2-7, with 7 bases aligning to TRBD1. TRBV5-3 is reported as an ORF; its role is uncertain. V dropped 3 bases and J dropped 1; count of bases not matched to a gene: 7. This CDR3 region has 15 residues. The CDR3 DNA follows: TGTGCCAGAAGCTCTTACAGGGGACCTTCCTACGAGCAGTACTTC. Its translation is CARSSYRGPSYEQYF.

The sample holds a few counts of this clone. The chain has TRBV11-2 and TRBJ2-7; TRBD2 might be the D (5 bases). The germline V and J ends were trimmed by 2 bases and 6 bases, with 11 bases remaining between them. The CDR3 is 13 residues long. CDR1 SGHAT and CDR2 FQNNGV come from the germline V gene. DNA for the CDR3: TGTGCCAGCAGCTTATTTAGCGTGGGCGAGCAGTACTTC. This encodes CASSLFSVGEQYF.

The J gene is TRBJ1-5, the V gene TRBV28; unclear D gene. Germline CDR1 reads MDHEN; CDR2 reads SYDVKM. This CDR3 spans 14 amino acids. V lost 3 bases to trimming and J lost 4 bases, with 10 bases between them. The CDR3 DNA reads as TGTGCCAGCAGTTTCATGGGAGTTAATCAGCCCCAGCATTTT. This translates into CASSFMGVNQPQHF.

The V gene is TRBV7-3, the J gene TRBJ2-7; D perhaps matches TRBD2 (6 bases). Trimming left V 5 bases short and J 5 bases short, with 16 bases between. The CDR3 has 14 residues. CDR1 and CDR2 (germline): SGHTA, FQGTGA. In nucleotides, the CDR3 is TGTGCCAGCAGCCTGGAGGGAGCGTCCGACGAGCAGTACTTC. Protein: CASSLEGASDEQYF. Supplemented by reference TRBV7-3 and TRBJ2-7, the full variable domain reads GAGVSQTPSNKVTEKGKYVELRCDPISGHTALYWYRQSLGQGPEFLIYFQGTGAADDSGLPNDRFFAVRPEGSVSTLKIQRTERGDSAVYLCASSLEGASDEQYFGPGTRLTVT.

The genes are TRBV21-1 and TRBJ2-1; the DNA was not compared with TRBD2, the D call given in the table. TRBV21-1 is reported as a pseudogene. This CDR3 comprises 15 residues. CDR3 DNA sequence: TGTGCCAGCAGCAACGGACTTGTCTCCTACAATGAGCAGTTCTTC. Encoded protein: CASSNGLVSYNEQFF.